One and the same sample provided the 15 T cell receptor beta chains below, sequenced in a study of vaccination and CD4 T cells after COVID-19. From the PCR reads, TCRdb called clonotypes with MiXCR, one entry per CDR3 protein. The data show about 20,000 distinct CDR3 sequences, about 60% seen once. This sample comprised CD4+ T cells from blood, obtained after SARS-CoV-2 vaccination. The source is a human donor who had recovered from COVID-19.

V usage is TRBV6-1 and J usage is TRBJ2-7; maybe TRBD1 (5 bases). Per the germline V gene, CDR1 is MNHNS and CDR2 is SASEGT. The CDR3 is made up of 14 amino acids. The V end was cut by 6 bases, the J end by 2 bases, with 14 bases between. CDR3: CASRGPGLTYEQYF. The DNA of the CDR3 is TGTGCCAGCAGGGGGCCAGGGCTGACCTACGAGCAGTACTTC.

J is TRBJ1-6 and V is TRBV7-9; 7 bases are a match to TRBD1. Unmatched junction bases numbered 7, after V lost 5 bases and J lost 6 bases. Germline CDR1 SEHNR, CDR2 FQNEAQ (reference sequence). The CDR3 runs 15 residues. This CDR3 is CASSTVTGANSPLHF. DNA of the CDR3: TGTGCCAGCAGCACAGTAACAGGGGCTAATTCACCCCTCCACTTT.

Here the CDR3 DNA reads TGCAGTGCGGGACGGACTAGCTACCCTAGCACAGATACGCAGTATTTT. Its translation is CSAGRTSYPSTDTQYF. This chain connects TRBV20-1 to TRBJ2-3; TRBD2 agrees at 8 bases. With V trimmed by 6 bases and J by 0 bases, 11 bases remained unmatched. The CDR3 has 16 amino acids. From germline, CDR1 is DFQATT and CDR2 SNEGSKA (reference sequence).

The V gene is TRBV18, the J gene TRBJ2-3, with D perhaps matching TRBD2 (6 bases). Looked up from germline, CDR1 is KGHSH and CDR2 is LQKENI. Trimming took off 3 bases at V and 3 bases at J, with 16 bases between the two ends. This CDR3 contains 16 residues. CDR3: CASSPSRSRGTDTQYF. The CDR3 nucleotides read TGTGCCAGCTCACCGTCCCGGTCCCGGGGGACAGATACGCAGTATTTT.

This rearrangement joins TRBV2 to TRBJ1-2; D uncertain. Germline assignment: CDR1 SNHLY and CDR2 FYNNEI. Between the trimmed V and J ends, which lost 2 bases and 2 bases, there was a span of 6 bases. This CDR3 region has 13 residues. The CDR3 loop is CASSENRNYGYTF. The CDR3 DNA follows: TGTGCCAGCAGTGAAAACCGGAACTATGGCTACACCTTC.

This CDR3 is CSARDISDRGLESNQPQHF. In DNA form, the CDR3 reads TGCAGTGCTAGAGATATTAGTGACAGGGGGCTTGAAAGCAATCAGCCCCAGCATTTT. The chain couples TRBV20-1 to TRBJ1-5, with 10 bases fitting TRBD1. The length of the CDR3 is 19 residues. Germline CDR1 DFQATT, CDR2 SNEGSKA (reference sequence). Losses at the gene ends were 0 bases for V and 1 base for J; bases not matched to a gene: 12.

The chain couples TRBV19 to TRBJ1-1; D is uncertain. V lost 7 bases and J 2 bases, leaving 11 bases between the germline ends. The CDR3 is 13 amino acids. Germline CDR1 is LNHDA and CDR2 is SQIVND (reference sequence). The CDR3 DNA follows: TGTGCCAGTACCTTGTCGTTTAACACTGAAGCTTTCTTT. Translated: CASTLSFNTEAFF. Complete variable domain (other parts from reference TRBV19 and TRBJ1-1): DGGITQSPKYLFRKEGQNVTLSCEQNLNHDAMYWYRQDPGQGLRLIYYSQIVNDFQKGDIAEGYSVSREKKESFPLTVTSAQKNPTAFYLCASTLSFNTEAFFGQGTRLTVV.

This clonotype has only a few counts. V and J are TRBV20-1 and TRBJ1-1; D gene uncertain. The CDR3 covers 14 residues. Looked up from germline, CDR1 is DFQATT and CDR2 is SNEGSKA (reference sequence). The ends were cut back, 5 bases at V and 1 base at J, with 14 bases in the middle. The CDR3 is CSAFDKTANTEAFF. The CDR3 DNA reads as TGCAGTGCTTTTGACAAAACGGCGAACACTGAAGCTTTCTTT.

The V gene is TRBV5-1, the J gene TRBJ1-2, with 9 bases lining up with TRBD1. Germline V gene sequence: CDR1 SGHRS, CDR2 YFSETQ. Trimming at V came to 6 bases and at J to 6 bases, leaving 9 bases not matched to a gene. The CDR3 contains 14 residues. In nucleotides, the CDR3 is TGCGCCAGCAAACGAACCGGGACAGGGAATGGCTACACCTTC. Amino acid sequence: CASKRTGTGNGYTF.

Only a few counts were recorded for this clonotype. The J gene is TRBJ1-2, the V gene TRBV20-1; 7 nucleotides agree with TRBD1. Germline V gives CDR1 DFQATT, CDR2 SNEGSKA (reference sequence). This CDR3 is 14 amino acids long. V gave up 3 bases and J gave up 8 bases; unmatched junction bases: 12. The CDR3 reads CSASDRESIEGYTF. As DNA, the CDR3 is TGCAGTGCTAGCGACAGGGAGTCAATCGAGGGCTACACCTTC.

This clonotype has a handful of counts. The gene calls are TRBV20-1 and TRBJ2-2, with TRBD2 matching over 7 bases. V was clipped by 5 bases and J by 2 bases; unmatched bases: 5. CDR1 is DFQATT and CDR2 is SNEGSKA in the germline V gene (reference sequence). The CDR3 consists of 14 residues. The CDR3 DNA is TGCAGTGCTGAGGGACTACTCAACACCGGGGAGCTGTTTTTT. It encodes CSAEGLLNTGELFF.

The V call is TRBV2, the J call TRBJ2-3, with a tentative D call TRBD2 (6 bases). The CDR3 contains 13 residues. Trimming left V 6 bases short and J 6 bases short, with 13 bases between. The germline V gene encodes CDR1 SNHLY and CDR2 FYNNEI. The CDR3 here is CASREGLIDTQYF. DNA of the CDR3: TGTGCCAGCAGGGAGGGGCTCATCGATACGCAGTATTTT.

This rearrangement joins TRBV12-3 or TRBV12-4 to TRBJ2-4; 10 nucleotides match TRBD1. The CDR3 length is 14 residues. Unmatched junction bases numbered 1, after V lost 2 bases and J lost 6 bases. CDR3 nucleotide sequence: TGTGCCAGCAGTTTACGGACAGGGGGAAACATTCAGTACTTC. Amino acid sequence: CASSLRTGGNIQYF.

This rearrangement joins TRBV7-2 to TRBJ1-1; no clear D gene. The CDR3 is 13 amino acids. Per germline, CDR1 SGHTA and CDR2 FQGNSA. Trimming stripped 3 bases from V and 1 base from J, with 6 bases between. CDR3 nucleotide sequence: TGTGCCAGCAGCTTTGCCTCGAACACTGAAGCTTTCTTT. Translated, it gives CASSFASNTEAFF.

The chain uses TRBV7-9 and TRBJ2-5, with TRBD2 matching over 14 bases. The junction had 6 bases not matched to a gene; V was cut back by 6 bases and J by 3 bases. The CDR3 runs 16 residues. Germline values: CDR1 SEHNR, CDR2 FQNEAQ (reference sequence). CDR3 sequence: CASRRMTSGREETQYF. The CDR3 coding sequence is TGTGCCAGCAGACGGATGACTAGCGGGAGGGAAGAGACCCAGTACTTC.